This T cell receptor (beta chain) appears in the sequencing data of a study of tumour-infiltrating T cells in Burkitt lymphoma. Germline CDR1 is SGHRS and CDR2 is YFSETQ. V was trimmed by 0 bases and J by 11 bases, leaving 17 bases between them. There are 14 residues in the CDR3. Profiled with immunoSEQ multiplex PCR; TCRdb holds only in-frame clones, not every one. The sample contains 12,000 to 15,000 clones, approximately 71% of which appear only once. What was sequenced was tumor tissue. This chain links TRBV5-1 with TRBJ1-1, with TRBD1 as a possible D gene (5 bases). This TCR came from a human donor with diffuse large B-cell lymphoma. The CDR3 sequence: CASSLEPGRPSAFF. CDR3 in DNA: TGCGCCAGCAGCTTGGAGCCAGGGCGTCCGTCGGCTTTCTTT.